This is a list of T cell receptor beta chains from one sample in a study of CD8 T cells in ankylosing spondylitis. MiXCR was run by TCRdb on the 5' RACE reads, yielding one entry per CDR3 protein. The sample lists about 240,000 distinct CDR3 sequences; about 10% were seen once. The sample consisted of blood, either unsorted or a sorted T cell fraction (not recorded which). The receptors here all came from a male donor with ankylosing spondylitis or in good health (not recorded which). Both conserved end residues are part of each CDR3. A D gene is named only where the DNA matches it firmly. For some rows the clone size is stated as once, few or many, or as a class when expanded; others skip it.

few	TRBV18	TRBJ1-2	.	TGTGCCAGCTCACCAATTCCCAGGGGCGGCTACACCTTC	CASSPIPRGGYTF
many	TRBV9	TRBJ1-5	.	TGTGCCAGCAGCGTCCCCCTAGGGGCGAGGGAAGGGGCGACTTATAGCAATCAGCCCCAGCATTTT	CASSVPLGAREGATYSNQPQHF
many	TRBV7-3	TRBJ2-1	TRBD2	TGTGCCAGCAGTTCCACCGGCGCCGGGGCGGGGGACAATGAGCAGTTCTTC	CASSSTGAGAGDNEQFF
few	TRBV7-9	TRBJ2-1	TRBD2	TGTGCCAGCAGCTGGGGCGGGAGTAATGAGCAGTTCTTC	CASSWGGSNEQFF
many	TRBV5-1	TRBJ1-1	TRBD1	TGCGCCAGCAGCCATTTTCCGGACAGGTTGGACACTGAAGCTTTCTTT	CASSHFPDRLDTEAFF
many	TRBV29-1	TRBJ2-7	TRBD1	TGCAGCGTTGAAAGGACAGGGGGCTACGAGCAGTACTTC	CSVERTGGYEQYF
many	TRBV12-3/TRBV12-4	TRBJ1-1	.	TGTGCCACTCTGGACAGACTGAACACTGAAGCTTTCTTT	CATLDRLNTEAFF
many	TRBV10-3	TRBJ1-2	TRBD1	TGTGCCATCAGACCCGGACAGGGGGTGGGCTACACCTTC	CAIRPGQGVGYTF
few	TRBV4-1	TRBJ1-4	.	TGCGCCAGCAGCCAAGGGGGCAGGCATTTTAATGAAAAACTGTTTTTT	CASSQGGRHFNEKLFF
few	TRBV29-1	TRBJ2-1	TRBD2	TGCAGCGTTGAAATGCGGCTAGCGGTAGAGGAGCAGTTCTTC	CSVEMRLAVEEQFF
many	TRBV5-1	TRBJ2-5	.	TGTGCCAGCAGCTTAACCGGAGAGACCCAGTACTTC	CASSLTGETQYF
.	TRBV6-1	TRBJ2-7	.	TGTGCCAGCAGTACCCCCGGGACTTCCTACGAGCAGTACTTC	CASSTPGTSYEQYF
many	TRBV15	TRBJ1-2	.	TGTGCCACCAGGGGGAGTACCTATGGCTACACCTTC	CATRGSTYGYTF
many	TRBV27	TRBJ2-7	TRBD2	TGTGCCAGCAGTTATAGCGGGGCTATGACCTACGAGCAGTACTTC	CASSYSGAMTYEQYF
many	TRBV12-3/TRBV12-4	TRBJ2-1	TRBD2	TGTGCCAGCAGTAAAGTTGTTGGCGGGGGGAACAATGAGCAGTTCTTC	CASSKVVGGGNNEQFF
.	TRBV28	TRBJ1-5	TRBD1	TGTGCCAGCAGTGGCAGGGGGCGGATTAAGAGCAATCAGCCCCAGCATTTT	CASSGRGRIKSNQPQHF
.	TRBV7-9	TRBJ2-3	.	TGTGCCAGCAGCCTGGGGATGAGCACAGATACGCAGTATTTT	CASSLGMSTDTQYF
.	TRBV28	TRBJ2-2	TRBD2	TGTGCCAGCAGTAGTCCGGGACTAGCGGGAGTTGACGCCGGGGAGCTGTTTTTT	CASSSPGLAGVDAGELFF
many	TRBV15	TRBJ2-7	.	TGTGCCACCAGCAGAGATCCAGGACAGTTCTACGAGCAGTACTTC	CATSRDPGQFYEQYF
many	TRBV29-1	TRBJ2-2	TRBD2	TGCAGCGGCCAACTAGCGGGACGCGTCGGGGAGCTGTTTTTT	CSGQLAGRVGELFF
many	TRBV10-3	TRBJ2-5	.	TGTGCCATCAGCGCTGACAGGTACCAAGAGACCCAGTACTTC	CAISADRYQETQYF
.	TRBV6-6	TRBJ2-3	.	TGTGCCAGCAGAGCACAGGGCACGAGCACAGCTACGCAGTATTTT	CASRAQGTSTATQYF
.	TRBV19	TRBJ2-5	TRBD2	TGTGCCAGTAGTATCGGGCGGGGGGCCGAGACCCAGTACTTC	CASSIGRGAETQYF
.	TRBV6-1	TRBJ2-7	.	TGTGCCAGCGCCTATGGGGGCAGGGCCGACGAGCAGTACTTC	CASAYGGRADEQYF
.	TRBV7-9	TRBJ1-2	.	TGTGCCAGCAGCTCTAGCCCACCCCAGAACTATGGCTACACCTTC	CASSSSPPQNYGYTF
few	TRBV7-6	TRBJ2-1	TRBD2	TGTGCCAGCAGCTTGGGGACTAGCGGCTTTGACGAGCAGTTCTTC	CASSLGTSGFDEQFF
few	TRBV5-6	TRBJ2-5	.	TGTGCCAGCAGCTTCGGCCCGGGACTTCAAACTGGAGAGACCCAGTACTTC	CASSFGPGLQTGETQYF
many	TRBV20-1	TRBJ2-3	TRBD2	TGCAGTGCTTCTGGGGGACAACTAGCGGAGAGGACAGATACGCAGTATTTT	CSASGGQLAERTDTQYF
many	TRBV5-1	TRBJ2-3	.	TGCGCCAGCAGCTTGGAATACACAGATACGCAGTATTTT	CASSLEYTDTQYF
many	TRBV20-1	TRBJ2-7	.	TGCAGTGCTCAGGCCCAGTCAGAGCAGTACTTC	CSAQAQSEQYF
many	TRBV2	TRBJ2-1	TRBD2	TGTGCCAGCACCGAGACTAGCGTTGGGGAGCAGTTCTTC	CASTETSVGEQFF
many	TRBV20-1	TRBJ1-2	.	TGCAGTGCCTCAAGAGGGGTTCTTACGGAGGGCTACACCTTC	CSASRGVLTEGYTF
many	TRBV20-1	TRBJ2-3	.	TGCAGTGCTAGAGTTGGAACTATCAGCTATACGCAGTATTTT	CSARVGTISYTQYF
.	TRBV30	TRBJ1-5	.	TGTGCCTGGAGTGACAGCGGTATCAAGCCCCAGCATTTT	CAWSDSGIKPQHF
many	TRBV6-1	TRBJ1-4	.	TGTGCCAGCAGCCAGAGGACCCGAGAGGAAAAACTGTTTTTT	CASSQRTREEKLFF
few	TRBV3-1	TRBJ2-5	.	TGTGCCAGCAGCCAGGTGTACCAAGAGACCCAGTACTTC	CASSQVYQETQYF
few	TRBV5-5	TRBJ2-1	.	TGTGCCAGCAGCTTTCCTCGCCGAAACAATGAGCAGTTCTTC	CASSFPRRNNEQFF
many	TRBV10-3	TRBJ2-3	TRBD1	TGTGCCATCAGTGATATTAGGGGACAGGCAGCCGATACGCAGTATTTT	CAISDIRGQAADTQYF
few	TRBV5-1	TRBJ2-2	.	TGCGCCAGCAGCATTTCCACCGGGGAGCTGTTTTTT	CASSISTGELFF
many	TRBV7-2	TRBJ2-2	.	TGTGCCAGCAGCTCCCCAATGGGGAGAACCGGGGAGCTGTTTTTT	CASSSPMGRTGELFF
.	TRBV14	TRBJ2-7	.	TGTGCCAGCAGCCAAGACCGGGACTACGAGCAGTACTTC	CASSQDRDYEQYF
many	TRBV28	TRBJ1-6	TRBD1	TGTGCCAGCAGTGTAGTGGGGACAGGGTCCTCACCCCTCCACTTT	CASSVVGTGSSPLHF
many	TRBV12-3/TRBV12-4	TRBJ2-1	TRBD2	TGTGCCAGCAGCGCGGAGCGGACTAGCTCCTACAATGAGCAGTTCTTC	CASSAERTSSYNEQFF
many	TRBV15	TRBJ1-2	.	TGTGCCACCTCCCGGGACGCCTCTAACTATGGCTACACCTTC	CATSRDASNYGYTF
many	TRBV11-2	TRBJ2-5	.	TGTGCCAGCAGCCCGGCAGGACCCCAAGAGACCCAGTACTTC	CASSPAGPQETQYF
few	TRBV11-1	TRBJ1-2	TRBD1	TGTGCCAGCAGCTGGACTGGGAATGGGACAGGGCACGGTGGATATGGCTACACCTTC	CASSWTGNGTGHGGYGYTF
few	TRBV11-2	TRBJ2-3	.	TGTGCCAGCACCTTTAGGGGCGATAGCACAGATACGCAGTATTTT	CASTFRGDSTDTQYF
.	TRBV7-3	TRBJ2-7	TRBD1	TGTGCCAGCAGCACAGGACAGGAGTCCTACGAGCAGTACTTC	CASSTGQESYEQYF
many	TRBV5-1	TRBJ2-7	.	TGCGCCAGCAGCTTGTCATGGAATTCGGGCTACGAGCAGTACTTC	CASSLSWNSGYEQYF
many	TRBV6-1	TRBJ2-2	TRBD2	TGTGCCAGCTTCCCGGGAGGTGGTTCCGGGGAGCTGTTTTTT	CASFPGGGSGELFF
many	TRBV29-1	TRBJ2-1	TRBD2	TGCAGCGTTTCCACTAGCGGCAATGAGCAGTTCTTC	CSVSTSGNEQFF
many	TRBV12-3/TRBV12-4	TRBJ2-7	.	TGTGCCAGCAGTTTTGGCAGGACCTACGAGCAGTACTTC	CASSFGRTYEQYF
few	TRBV11-2	TRBJ1-2	.	TGTGCCAGCAGCCCTCTGGACAGACTAGGTGGCTACACCTTC	CASSPLDRLGGYTF
many	TRBV4-2	TRBJ2-1	.	TGTGCCAGCAGCCCCCACAGTGGGAATGAGCAGTTCTTC	CASSPHSGNEQFF
.	TRBV24-1	TRBJ2-5	.	TGTGCCACAAGAGGGGGGACACTCAAAGAGACCCAGTACTTC	CATRGGTLKETQYF